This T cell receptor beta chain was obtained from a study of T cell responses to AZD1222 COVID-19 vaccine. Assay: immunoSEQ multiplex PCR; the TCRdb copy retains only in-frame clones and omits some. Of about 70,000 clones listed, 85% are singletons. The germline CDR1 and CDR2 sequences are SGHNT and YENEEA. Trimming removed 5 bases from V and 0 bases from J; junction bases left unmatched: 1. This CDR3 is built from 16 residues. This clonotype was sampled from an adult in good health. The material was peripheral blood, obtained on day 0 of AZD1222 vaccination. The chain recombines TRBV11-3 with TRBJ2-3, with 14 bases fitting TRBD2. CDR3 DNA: TGTGCCAGCAGCGGGACTAGCGGGGGAAGCACAGATACGCAGTATTTT. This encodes CASSGTSGGSTDTQYF. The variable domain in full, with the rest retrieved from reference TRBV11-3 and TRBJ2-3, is EAGVVQSPRYKIIEKKQPVAFWCNPISGHNTLYWYLQNLGQGPELLIRYENEEAVDDSQLPKDRFSAERLKGVDSTLKIQPAELGDSAVYLCASSGTSGGSTDTQYFGPGTRLTVL.